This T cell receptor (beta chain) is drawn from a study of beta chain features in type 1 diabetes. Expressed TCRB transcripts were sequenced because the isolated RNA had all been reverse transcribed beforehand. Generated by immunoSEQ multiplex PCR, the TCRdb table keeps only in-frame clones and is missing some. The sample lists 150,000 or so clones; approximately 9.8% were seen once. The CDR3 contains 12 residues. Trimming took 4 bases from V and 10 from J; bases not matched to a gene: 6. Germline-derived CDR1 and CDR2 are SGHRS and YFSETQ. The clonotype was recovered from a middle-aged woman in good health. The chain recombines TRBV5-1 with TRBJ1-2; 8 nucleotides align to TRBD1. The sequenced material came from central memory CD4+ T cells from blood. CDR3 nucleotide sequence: TGCGCCAGCAGCGTTGGGACAGGAGCCTACACCTTC. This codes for CASSVGTGAYTF.